This passage covers 17 T cell receptor beta chains from one sample sequenced in a study of CXCR3-negative and CXCR3-positive naive CD8 T cells. General study findings and limits: In CXCR3-positive naive cells, the TRB CDR3s were more hydrophobic than in CXCR3-negative naive cells.

These receptors are not linked to any known antigen. UMI labels and 5' RACE were used to prepare the TRB cDNA libraries. TCRdb reworked the 5' RACE reads into one entry per CDR3 protein, no DNA. This sample contains around 63,000 distinct CDR3 sequences. The specimen was naive CXCR3+ CD8+ T cells from blood. Subset here: CD45RO-CCR7+CD27+CD95- naive CD8+ T cells expressing CXCR3 (TNR3+). The receptor source for this set is a human donor in good health. Some clones in this sample may be carry-over from other donors' samples.

CDR3: CASSERGAISGETQYF. The chain is built from TRBV2 and TRBJ2-5; TCRdb's D call of TRBD1 is untestable without DNA. This CDR3 has 16 amino acids. Per the germline V gene, CDR1 is SNHLY and CDR2 is FYNNEI.

The chain joins TRBV29-1 to TRBJ2-2. Germline-derived CDR1 and CDR2 are SQVTM and ANQGSEA. The CDR3 is 14 amino acids. The chain's CDR3 is CSVEGEANTGELFF.

The CDR3 loop reads CAISEPTSGSVDEQFF. This sequence joins TRBV10-3 and TRBJ2-1; TCRdb indicates TRBD2, and absent DNA this call remains unverified. Germline V gene data show CDR1 as ENHRY and CDR2 as SYGVKD. The CDR3 runs 16 residues.

The chain is built from TRBV29-1 and TRBJ2-7; TCRdb indicates TRBD2, and absent DNA this call remains unverified. The CDR3 sequence is 12 residues long. Germline loops: CDR1 SQVTM, CDR2 ANQGSEA. The CDR3 spells CSVEGLRYEQYF.

V usage is TRBV6-5 and J usage is TRBJ2-3; checking the TCRdb D call of TRBD2 is not possible without DNA. The CDR3 is 15 amino acids. Germline V CDR1 and CDR2: MNHEY, SVGAGI. CDR3 residues: CASSPGTTRTDTQYF.

V gene TRBV29-1 combines with J gene TRBJ2-3; TCRdb returns TRBD1, unconfirmable since there is no DNA. The CDR3 extends over 17 amino acids. The germline CDR1 and CDR2 sequences are SQVTM and ANQGSEA. This CDR3 is CSVEDLSAGGDTDTQYF.

J is TRBJ2-3 and V is TRBV7-8; TCRdb's assignment of TRBD2 cannot be checked, as there is no DNA. The length of the CDR3 is 17 residues. CDR1 is SGHVS and CDR2 is FQNEAQ in the germline V gene. Here the CDR3 reads CASSSGLGVNGPDTQYF.

The CDR3 is CSARSNRVNTGELFF. The chain is built from TRBV20-1 and TRBJ2-2; TCRdb gives TRBD1 as the D gene, but with no DNA this cannot be confirmed. The CDR3 covers 15 residues. Germline V gives CDR1 DFQATT, CDR2 SNEGSKA (reference sequence).

This chain joins TRBV7-9 and TRBJ2-7; TCRdb returns TRBD1, unconfirmable since there is no DNA. CDR1 and CDR2 (germline): SEHNR, FQNEAQ (reference sequence). This CDR3 comprises 14 residues. CDR3 sequence: CATQLRTAGYEQYF. Full variable domain (outside the CDR3, taken from reference TRBV7-9 and TRBJ2-7): DTGVSQNPRHKITKRGQNVTFRCDPISEHNRLYWYRQTLGQGPEFLTYFQNEAQLEKSRLLSDRFSAERPKGSFSTLEIQRTEQGDSAMYLCATQLRTAGYEQYFGPGTRLTVT.

V is TRBV10-3 and J is TRBJ2-7. Germline values: CDR1 ENHRY, CDR2 SYGVKD. This CDR3 region has 12 residues. CDR3 region: CAISETTNEQYF.

V usage is TRBV20-1 and J usage is TRBJ2-5; with no DNA, the TCRdb D assignment of TRBD1 cannot be verified. The length of the CDR3 is 13 residues. Germline V lookup: CDR1 DFQATT, CDR2 SNEGSKA (reference sequence). The CDR3 loop is CSAKDPAEATQYF.

V usage is TRBV6-5 and J usage is TRBJ2-2. In germline, CDR1 is MNHEY, CDR2 SVGAGI. This CDR3 has 16 amino acids. CDR3 protein: CASRPQGWANTGELFF.

CDR3 residues: CASSLLGPEQYF. This sequence joins TRBV7-2 and TRBJ2-7; the TCRdb D gene call, TRBD2, has no DNA to confirm it. The CDR3 loop spans 12 amino acids. Germline V CDR1 and CDR2: SGHTA, FQGNSA.

This chain connects TRBV29-1 to TRBJ1-2. The CDR3 has 15 residues. From germline, CDR1 is SQVTM and CDR2 ANQGSEA. The CDR3 spells CSVEAGSNLLYGYTF.

The chain recombines TRBV19 with TRBJ2-3; TCRdb's D call, TRBD1, is unchecked because there is no DNA. CDR3 size: 14 residues. Germline CDR1 reads LNHDA; CDR2 reads SQIVND (reference sequence). CDR3 sequence: CASSQKGVLDTQYF.

The chain links TRBV6-2 or TRBV6-3 to TRBJ2-1; TCRdb returns TRBD1, unconfirmable since there is no DNA. The CDR3 runs 16 residues. Germline CDR1 MNHEY, CDR2 SVGEGT. This CDR3 reads CASSYDRVSSYNEQFF.

The rearrangement uses TRBV7-2 and TRBJ1-1; TCRdb reports TRBD1, a call that lacks DNA to check it against. In germline, CDR1 is SGHTA, CDR2 FQGNSA. This CDR3 contains 14 residues. CDR3 loop: CASSFWGSNTEAFF.